This T cell receptor beta chain derives from a study of T cell responses to AZD1222 COVID-19 vaccine. At the level of the study: Whether given at about 4 or about 12 weeks, second doses were pooled.

V was trimmed by 6 bases and J by 4 bases, leaving 18 bases between them. The germline V gene encodes CDR1 LGHDT and CDR2 YNNKEL (reference sequence). This CDR3 region has 15 residues. General study findings and limits: Females outnumbered males among donors, who were mostly white British; clonal diversity was possibly underestimated.

Produced via immunoSEQ multiplex PCR; TCRdb's table is partial and in-frame only. The repertoire has 130,000 to 150,000 clones, 80% to 90% of them found once; the top ten carry about 5%. Details on this clone: The antigen is not known.

Sequenced here: peripheral blood, sampled on day 0 of AZD1222 vaccination. The sequence derives from an adult in good health. The rearrangement links TRBV3-1 (or the pseudogene TRBV3-2) to TRBJ1-2; TRBD1 might be the D (6 bases). CDR3 region: CASSYSGGHLYGYTF. The DNA of the CDR3 is TGTGCCAGCAGTTATAGCGGGGGGCATCTCTATGGCTACACCTTC.